Each of the 11 T cell receptor beta chains below was sequenced from the same sample in a study of T cell repertoires in aging, cancer and after chemotherapy. Rearranged V-D-J TRB sequences were amplified with a mixed TRB-A/B primer pool. MiXCR was run by TCRdb on the multiplex PCR reads, yielding one entry per CDR3 protein. The repertoire includes more than 10,000 distinct CDR3 sequences, approximately 32% of them detected once, and 19% sits in the top ten. TCR beta rearrangements were amplified from peripheral blood genomic DNA. Sequencing input: blood. The receptors come from a human donor in good health. The donor label of this sample is uncertain.

This clonotype was detected a few times. The V gene is TRBV27, the J gene TRBJ2-7; D gene uncertain. V was pared by 4 bases and J by 4 bases, with 11 bases between. Germline assignment: CDR1 MNHEY and CDR2 SMNVEV (reference sequence). This CDR3 has 13 amino acids. The DNA for the CDR3 is TGTGCCAGCAGTTCGCCCCCAGTTTACGAGCAGTACTTC. Translation: CASSSPPVYEQYF.

The rearrangement links TRBV20-1 to TRBJ1-1; 10 bases align to TRBD1. CDR3 length: 14 amino acids. Per germline, CDR1 DFQATT and CDR2 SNEGSKA (reference sequence). J gave up 5 bases and V 3 bases, and 6 bases lay outside the gene matches. The CDR3 DNA sequence: TGCAGTGCTAGGCCCCCGGGACAGGGGACTGAAGCTTTCTTT. Encoded protein: CSARPPGQGTEAFF.

The CDR3, as DNA: TGTGCCAGCAGCCAAGAAAGAACAGGCACTAATGAAAAACTGTTTTTT. Encoded protein: CASSQERTGTNEKLFF. V and J are TRBV4-2 and TRBJ1-4; the D gene is possibly TRBD1 (5 bases). The germline CDR1 and CDR2 sequences are LGHNA and YNFKEQ. This CDR3 is built from 16 residues. The V end lost 0 bases, the J end lost 2 bases, and 10 bases lay between the germline ends.

This clonotype showed up just a few times. This chain joins TRBV5-1 and TRBJ2-5; D is unresolved. Germline V gives CDR1 SGHRS, CDR2 YFSETQ. The length of the CDR3 is 12 residues. The ends were cut back, 2 bases at V and 0 bases at J, with 2 bases in the middle. CDR3 in amino acids: CASSFDQETQYF. The CDR3 coding sequence is TGCGCCAGCAGCTTCGACCAAGAGACCCAGTACTTC.

On this clonotype: A much larger clone differs from this one at a single base, so this may be a read error. The genes are TRBV5-6 and TRBJ2-3, with 7 bases lining up with TRBD1. Germline assignment: CDR1 SGHDT and CDR2 YYEEEE. The CDR3 runs to 15 residues. The CDR3 sequence: CVSNRLGQGTDTQYF. The DNA for the CDR3 is TGTGTCAGCAACAGATTAGGACAGGGCACAGATACGCAGTATTTT.

Within the sample, this clonotype is medium-sized (0.01 to 0.1%). The chain employs TRBV30 and TRBJ1-6; D is uncertain. The V gene's germline CDR1 is GTSNPN and CDR2 SVGIG (reference sequence). The CDR3 consists of 12 residues. V was trimmed by 2 bases and J by 13 bases, leaving 12 bases between them. The CDR3 reads CAWSTLTLPLHF. In DNA, the CDR3 is TGTGCCTGGAGTACCTTGACCCTTCCCCTCCACTTT. Full variable domain (rest looked up from reference TRBV30 and TRBJ1-6): SQTIHQWPATLVQPVGSPLSLECTVEGTSNPNLYWYRQAAGRGLQLLFYSVGIGQISSEVPQNLSASRPQDRQFILSSKKLLLSDSGFYLCAWSTLTLPLHFGNGTRLTVT.

The CDR3 nucleotides are TGTGCCAGCAGCTTGGCGGGGGCAGGGAACTATGGCTACACCTTC. Translated: CASSLAGAGNYGYTF. V and J are TRBV5-6 and TRBJ1-2; tentatively, D is TRBD1 (6 bases). With 0 bases removed from V and 2 bases from J, the gap between germline ends came to 11 bases. Germline lookup yields CDR1 SGHDT and CDR2 YYEEEE. This CDR3 has 15 residues.

The chain employs TRBV12-3 or TRBV12-4 and TRBJ2-7; 9 bases fit TRBD1. This CDR3 is 14 amino acids long. With V trimmed by 2 bases and J by 4 bases, 3 bases remained unmatched. The CDR3 DNA reads as TGTGCCAGCAGTTTAAGACAGGGGGGGTACGAGCAGTACTTC. As protein: CASSLRQGGYEQYF.

By share of the sample, this clonotype is medium-sized. The CDR3 protein is CAWSTGATTDTQYF. The DNA for the CDR3 is TGTGCCTGGAGTACAGGGGCGACCACAGATACGCAGTATTTT. The chain joins TRBV30 to TRBJ2-3, with 7 bases that match TRBD1. The junction had 4 bases not matched to a gene; V was cut back by 2 bases and J by 2 bases. Germline CDR1 GTSNPN, CDR2 SVGIG (reference sequence). The CDR3 is 14 residues long.

J is TRBJ2-1 and V is TRBV13, with 12 bases matching TRBD2. Germline loops: CDR1 PRHDT, CDR2 FYEKMQ (reference sequence). This CDR3 has 16 amino acids. The J segment lost 8 bases and the V segment lost 3 bases, leaving 8 bases of the junction unmatched. CDR3 amino acids: CASSLSTSGRNHEQFF. CDR3 sequence (DNA): TGTGCCAGCAGCTTGTCCACTAGCGGGAGGAATCATGAGCAGTTCTTC.

The genes are TRBV27 and TRBJ1-5; a possible D gene is TRBD1 (5 bases). CDR3 size: 16 residues. V was pared by 7 bases and J by 0 bases, with 16 bases between. CDR1 and CDR2 from the germline V gene are MNHEY and SMNVEV (reference sequence). The CDR3 loop reads CASKFQGGISNQPQHF. The CDR3, as DNA: TGTGCCAGCAAGTTCCAGGGAGGGATTAGCAATCAGCCCCAGCATTTT.